These 4 T cell receptor beta chains were all obtained from the same sample, sequenced in a study of glioma-infiltrating T cells after dendritic cell vaccination. Clones were read by immunoSEQ multiplex PCR, and TCRdb kept only the in-frame ones, dropping some. The table has about 91,000 clones, roughly 77% seen once. Time point defined: after dendritic cell vaccination, including at tumor progression/relapse. This specimen consisted of blood, obtained after dendritic cell vaccination. Receptors were obtained from a human donor with glioblastoma.

The chain is built from TRBV5-1 and TRBJ1-5; D not resolved. This CDR3 spans 14 amino acids. Trimming cost V 1 base and J 6 bases, with 11 bases left between them. Germline V gene sequence: CDR1 SGHRS, CDR2 YFSETQ. This chain's CDR3 is CASSLTVSSQPQHF. In nucleotides, the CDR3 is TGCGCCAGCAGCTTGACCGTCTCTAGTCAGCCCCAGCATTTT. The variable domain in full, completed from reference TRBV5-1 and TRBJ1-5, reads KAGVTQTPRYLIKTRGQQVTLSCSPISGHRSVSWYQQTPGQGLQFLFEYFSETQRNKGNFPGRFSGRQFSNSRSEMNVSTLELGDSALYLCASSLTVSSQPQHFGDGTRLSIL.

This clone appeared many times. This chain connects TRBV7-6 to TRBJ1-2; D is uncertain. Germline CDR1 reads SGHVS; CDR2 reads FNYEAQ. The V end was cut by 2 bases, the J end by 6 bases, with 19 bases between. This CDR3 region has 16 residues. The CDR3 protein is CASSLRAGEGSDGYTF. In nucleotides, the CDR3 is TGTGCCAGCAGCTTACGGGCCGGCGAGGGTTCCGATGGCTACACCTTC.

V is TRBV4-1 and J is TRBJ2-4; 7 nucleotides line up with TRBD2. The V segment lost 0 bases and the J segment 9 bases; nucleotides outside the gene matches: 11. The germline V gene has CDR1 MGHRA and CDR2 YSYEKL. This CDR3 spans 16 amino acids. CDR3: CASSQDPASGKGIQYF. The CDR3 bases are TGCGCCAGCAGCCAAGATCCGGCTAGCGGAAAAGGCATTCAGTACTTC.

The V gene is TRBV18, the J gene TRBJ2-3; possibly TRBD1 for D (5 bases). The CDR3 contains 15 residues. Germline lookup yields CDR1 KGHSH and CDR2 LQKENI. V lost 3 bases, J lost 3 bases, and 13 bases lay in between. In nucleotides, the CDR3 is TGTGCCAGCTCACCTCGCTATCAGGGAACAGATACGCAGTATTTT. It codes for CASSPRYQGTDTQYF. The complete variable domain, with remaining parts taken from reference TRBV18 and TRBJ2-3, reads NAGVMQNPRHLVRRRGQEARLRCSPMKGHSHVYWYRQLPEEGLKFMVYLQKENIIDESGMPKERFSAEFPKEGPSILRIQQVVRGDSAAYFCASSPRYQGTDTQYFGPGTRLTVL.